These T cell receptor beta chains were read from a single sample in a study of T cells after yellow fever vaccination. One entry per CDR3 protein results from TCRdb running MiXCR on the 5' RACE reads. This table has under 300,000 distinct CDR3 sequences, 6% to 8% appearing once. The sample was CD4+ T cells sorted from PBMCs, taken on the day of the yellow fever booster vaccination. The receptors come from a man aged 25-40 years who received the YFV17D yellow fever vaccine. Both conserved end residues are trimmed from each CDR3. Fields, in order: V gene, clone size, J gene, CDR3 protein. Expanded clones get a size class; other rows say once, few or many, or leave the size out.

TRBV19,-,TRBJ2-5,ASSIGRVSWVRETQY
TRBV3-1,few,TRBJ2-1,ASSQGAGLAGREQF
TRBV2,-,TRBJ2-5,ASKEREGPRETQY
TRBV27,many,TRBJ1-3,ASSAKPRGNTIY
TRBV5-1,-,TRBJ2-1,ASSLKAGVEQI
TRBV12-3/TRBV12-4,many,TRBJ2-5,ASSLKLAGGLETQY
TRBV20-1,many,TRBJ2-7,SAPDGSYEQY
TRBV6-4,-,TRBJ2-1,ASKGLAGEGWNEQF
TRBV28,many,TRBJ2-5,ASSPGQGWETQY
TRBV3-1,-,TRBJ1-1,ASSLLGEVQAF
TRBV29-1,few,TRBJ2-7,SVEGDQTNEQY
TRBV10-3,-,TRBJ2-5,AISETIQAGLQETQY
TRBV5-1,-,TRBJ2-1,ASNLRGVRYNEQF
TRBV7-8,-,TRBJ2-7,ASSGHSYEQY
TRBV3-1,-,TRBJ2-7,ASSFLAGVYEQY
TRBV5-4,many,TRBJ2-1,ASSLARTSSYNEQF
TRBV15,few,TRBJ2-1,ATSRGGASGPYNEQF
TRBV29-1,many,TRBJ2-1,SVEGTSVYNEQF
TRBV27,few,TRBJ1-1,ASRMKGGAEAF
TRBV3-1,-,TRBJ2-3,ASSQVRADTQY